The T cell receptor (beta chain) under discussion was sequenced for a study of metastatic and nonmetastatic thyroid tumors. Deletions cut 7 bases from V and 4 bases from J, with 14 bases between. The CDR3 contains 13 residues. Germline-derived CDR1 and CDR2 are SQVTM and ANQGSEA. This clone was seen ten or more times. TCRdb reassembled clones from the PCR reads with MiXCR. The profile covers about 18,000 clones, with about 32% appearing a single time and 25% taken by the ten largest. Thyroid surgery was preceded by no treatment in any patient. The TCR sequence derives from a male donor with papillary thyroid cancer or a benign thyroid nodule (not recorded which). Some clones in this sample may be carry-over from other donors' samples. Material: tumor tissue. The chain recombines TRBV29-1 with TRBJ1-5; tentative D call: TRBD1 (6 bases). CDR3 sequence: CSASWGPNQPQHF. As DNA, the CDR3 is TGCAGCGCTTCATGGGGGCCAAATCAGCCCCAGCATTTT.